This T cell receptor (beta chain) was identified during a study of neurological immune-mediated disorders. 5'RACE generated cDNA with 10-nucleotide random UMIs. One entry per CDR3 protein results from TCRdb running MiXCR on the 5' RACE reads. The table includes around 21,000 distinct CDR3 sequences, 7% to 8.5% detected once. Study conclusions and caveats: None of the CDR3 amino acid sequences found in expanded clones was shared across subjects. This suggests that the TCR-beta repertoires were private in all groups. Multiple sclerosis patients had less TCR clonal expansion than even healthy controls, unlike HTLV-1-associated myelopathy.

For this clonotype: Its antigen is as yet unknown.

The study built sorted libraries from 1 million CD4+ or CD8+ T cells. Germline V gene sequence: CDR1 LNHNV, CDR2 YYDKDF (reference sequence). The V end lost 0 bases, the J end lost 0 bases, and 12 bases lay between the germline ends. The CDR3 loop spans 17 amino acids. V and J are TRBV15 and TRBJ2-1; D might be TRBD1 or TRBD2, each matching 5 bases. Sequencing used CD8+ T cells from blood. The sequence came from a woman aged 25 to 39 with HTLV-1-associated myelopathy (HAM/TSP). The CDR3 region has the DNA TGTGCCACCAGCAGAGAAGGGGAGACAATCTCCTACAATGAGCAGTTCTTC. Its translation: CATSREGETISYNEQFF.